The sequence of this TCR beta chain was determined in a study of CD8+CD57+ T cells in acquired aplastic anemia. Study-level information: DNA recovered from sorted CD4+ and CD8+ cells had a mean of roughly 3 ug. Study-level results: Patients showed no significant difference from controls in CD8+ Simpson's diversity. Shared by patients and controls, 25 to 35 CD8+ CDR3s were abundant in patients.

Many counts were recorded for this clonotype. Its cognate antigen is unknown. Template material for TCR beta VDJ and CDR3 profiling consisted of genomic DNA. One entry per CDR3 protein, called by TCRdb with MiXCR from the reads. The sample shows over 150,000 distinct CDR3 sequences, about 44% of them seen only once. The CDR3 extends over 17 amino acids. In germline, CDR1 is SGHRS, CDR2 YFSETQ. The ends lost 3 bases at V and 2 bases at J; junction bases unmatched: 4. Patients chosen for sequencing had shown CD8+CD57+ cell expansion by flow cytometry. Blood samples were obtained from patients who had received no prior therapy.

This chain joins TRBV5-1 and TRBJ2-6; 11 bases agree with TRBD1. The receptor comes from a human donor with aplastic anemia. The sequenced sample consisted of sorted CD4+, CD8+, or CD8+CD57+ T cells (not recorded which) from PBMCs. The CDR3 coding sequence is TGCGCCAGCAGCTCCGGGACAGGGGGACCTGGGGCCAACGTCCTGACTTTC. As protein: CASSSGTGGPGANVLTF.